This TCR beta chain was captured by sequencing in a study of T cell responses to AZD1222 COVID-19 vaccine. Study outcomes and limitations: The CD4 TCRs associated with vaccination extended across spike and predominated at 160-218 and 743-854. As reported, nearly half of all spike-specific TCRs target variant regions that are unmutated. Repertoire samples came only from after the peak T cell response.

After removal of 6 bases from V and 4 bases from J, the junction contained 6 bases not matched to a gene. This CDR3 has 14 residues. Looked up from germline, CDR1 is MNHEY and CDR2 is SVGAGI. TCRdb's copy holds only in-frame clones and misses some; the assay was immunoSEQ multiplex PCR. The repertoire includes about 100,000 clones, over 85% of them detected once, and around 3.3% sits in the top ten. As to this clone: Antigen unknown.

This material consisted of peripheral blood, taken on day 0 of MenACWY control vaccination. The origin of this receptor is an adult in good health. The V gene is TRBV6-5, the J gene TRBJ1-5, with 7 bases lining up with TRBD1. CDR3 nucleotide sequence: TGTGCCAGCAGCTCGACAGGGAGGAATCAGCCCCAGCATTTT. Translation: CASSSTGRNQPQHF.